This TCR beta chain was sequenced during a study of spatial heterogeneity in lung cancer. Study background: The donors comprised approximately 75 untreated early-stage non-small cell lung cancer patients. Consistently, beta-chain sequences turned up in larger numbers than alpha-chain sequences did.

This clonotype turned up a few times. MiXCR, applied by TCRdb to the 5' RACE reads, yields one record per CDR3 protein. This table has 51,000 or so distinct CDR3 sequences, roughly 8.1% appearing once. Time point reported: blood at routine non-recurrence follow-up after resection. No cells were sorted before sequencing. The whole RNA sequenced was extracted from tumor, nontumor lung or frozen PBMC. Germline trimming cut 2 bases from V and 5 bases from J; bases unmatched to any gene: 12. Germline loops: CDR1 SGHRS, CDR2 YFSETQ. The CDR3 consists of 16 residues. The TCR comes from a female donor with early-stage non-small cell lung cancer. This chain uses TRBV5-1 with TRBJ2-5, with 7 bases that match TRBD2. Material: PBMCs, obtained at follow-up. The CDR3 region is CASSFAGTTVLETQYF. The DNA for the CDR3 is TGCGCCAGCAGCTTCGCCGGGACTACTGTTCTCGAGACCCAGTACTTC.